These T cell receptor beta chains were read from a single sample in a study of blood T cell repertoires in COVID-19. The table came from immunoSEQ multiplex PCR; TCRdb's copy has only in-frame clones and leaves some out. The repertoire holds some 300,000 clones, more than 90% seen once, with 3.9% in the top ten. The sample comprised PBMCs or T cells enriched from blood (not recorded which). These receptor sequences come from a woman in her twenties or thirties who had been exposed to COVID-19. CDR3s include the opening cysteine and the closing phenylalanine or tryptophan. Fields, in order: CDR3 protein, V gene, clone size, J gene. Clone size is shown for a subset of rows, as once, few, many or a class of expanded clone.

CDR3 protein: CASSLLIATGLAEQYF
V gene: TRBV27
clone size: .
J gene: TRBJ2-7

CDR3 protein: CASSLGQSGNTIYF
V gene: TRBV28
clone size: .
J gene: TRBJ1-3

CDR3 protein: CASSQEKGSGDYEQYF
V gene: TRBV4-2
clone size: .
J gene: TRBJ2-7

CDR3 protein: CASSLGTGGSMSLNTEAFF
V gene: TRBV5-1
clone size: .
J gene: TRBJ1-1

CDR3 protein: CASSPGGAGGTRYNEQFF
V gene: TRBV5-4
clone size: .
J gene: TRBJ2-1

CDR3 protein: CASSSTYEQYF
V gene: TRBV7-2
clone size: .
J gene: TRBJ2-7

CDR3 protein: CASSRLARAGETQYF
V gene: TRBV7-3
clone size: many
J gene: TRBJ2-5

CDR3 protein: CASSFEGVSTDTQYF
V gene: TRBV5-1
clone size: .
J gene: TRBJ2-3

CDR3 protein: CASSPLAGGYTF
V gene: TRBV5-1
clone size: .
J gene: TRBJ1-2

CDR3 protein: CASVGGFGYTF
V gene: TRBV28
clone size: .
J gene: TRBJ1-2

CDR3 protein: CASSPRTVNTEAFF
V gene: TRBV5-5
clone size: .
J gene: TRBJ1-1

CDR3 protein: CASSQDPGRSGNTIYF
V gene: TRBV4-1
clone size: once
J gene: TRBJ1-3

CDR3 protein: CASSPSGTGDYGYTF
V gene: TRBV7-3
clone size: .
J gene: TRBJ1-2

CDR3 protein: CASSQGGQPLTEAFF
V gene: TRBV3-1/TRBV3-2
clone size: .
J gene: TRBJ1-1

CDR3 protein: CASSLLRLAIRPGELFF
V gene: TRBV11-2
clone size: .
J gene: TRBJ2-2

CDR3 protein: CASGLEAVNTEAFF
V gene: TRBV12-5
clone size: .
J gene: TRBJ1-1

CDR3 protein: CASSPALGTGITSYGYTF
V gene: TRBV6-6
clone size: .
J gene: TRBJ1-2

CDR3 protein: CASSPSVISGNTIYF
V gene: TRBV5-5
clone size: once
J gene: TRBJ1-3

CDR3 protein: CSVVGEDEKLFF
V gene: TRBV29-1
clone size: .
J gene: TRBJ1-4

CDR3 protein: CASSPTGQGARDPPYGYTF
V gene: TRBV18
clone size: .
J gene: TRBJ1-2

CDR3 protein: CASSQRRGRRYEQYF
V gene: TRBV28
clone size: .
J gene: TRBJ2-7

CDR3 protein: CASALVGGAGTEAFF
V gene: TRBV27
clone size: .
J gene: TRBJ1-1

CDR3 protein: CASSLWAGLNTEAFF
V gene: TRBV5-1
clone size: .
J gene: TRBJ1-1

CDR3 protein: CASSVDPGYGYGYTF
V gene: TRBV6-5
clone size: .
J gene: TRBJ1-2

CDR3 protein: CASSESGPNYGYTF
V gene: TRBV6-1
clone size: .
J gene: TRBJ1-2

CDR3 protein: CASSQDGNAGELFF
V gene: TRBV7-3
clone size: .
J gene: TRBJ2-2

CDR3 protein: CASSYAAGTQPQHF
V gene: TRBV6-5
clone size: .
J gene: TRBJ1-5

CDR3 protein: CASSPIGQGARALNYGYTF
V gene: TRBV18
clone size: .
J gene: TRBJ1-2

CDR3 protein: CASSPGLVYNEQFF
V gene: TRBV2
clone size: .
J gene: TRBJ2-1

CDR3 protein: CASNGSQDRDSLNSPLHF
V gene: TRBV25-1
clone size: .
J gene: TRBJ1-6

CDR3 protein: CASSYGLYYGYTF
V gene: TRBV6-5
clone size: .
J gene: TRBJ1-2

CDR3 protein: CASRPSGTSRIEQFF
V gene: TRBV19
clone size: .
J gene: TRBJ2-1

CDR3 protein: CASSPGTGPAYGYTF
V gene: TRBV4-2
clone size: .
J gene: TRBJ1-2

CDR3 protein: CASSFLDGENSPLHF
V gene: TRBV5-4
clone size: .
J gene: TRBJ1-6

CDR3 protein: CASSPSTDGSYNSPLHF
V gene: TRBV13
clone size: few
J gene: TRBJ1-6

CDR3 protein: CASSEIGEGRGMNEQFF
V gene: TRBV3-1/TRBV3-2
clone size: .
J gene: TRBJ2-1

CDR3 protein: CASSLSAGGETQYF
V gene: TRBV13
clone size: .
J gene: TRBJ2-5

CDR3 protein: CASSESRTGGYYGYTF
V gene: TRBV2
clone size: .
J gene: TRBJ1-2

CDR3 protein: CASSVEERNYYNEQFF
V gene: TRBV9
clone size: once
J gene: TRBJ2-1

CDR3 protein: CASSRMGQTLEETQYF
V gene: TRBV7-9
clone size: .
J gene: TRBJ2-5

CDR3 protein: CASSEYTGNQPQHF
V gene: TRBV10-2
clone size: .
J gene: TRBJ1-5